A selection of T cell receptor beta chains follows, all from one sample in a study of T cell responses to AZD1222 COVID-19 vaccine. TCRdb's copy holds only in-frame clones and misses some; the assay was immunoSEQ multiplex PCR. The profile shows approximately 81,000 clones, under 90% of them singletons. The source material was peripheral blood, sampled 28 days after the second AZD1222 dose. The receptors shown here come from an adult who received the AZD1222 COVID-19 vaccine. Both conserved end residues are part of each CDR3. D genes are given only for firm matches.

cdr3_aa: CASSVEGAGSGNTIYF
d_call: -
v_call: TRBV9
j_call: TRBJ1-3

cdr3_aa: CSVGRDGNNYGYTF
d_call: -
v_call: TRBV29-1
j_call: TRBJ1-2

cdr3_aa: CASSFGGGRDEQFF
d_call: TRBD2
v_call: TRBV7-2
j_call: TRBJ2-1

cdr3_aa: CASSNSLATNEKLFF
d_call: -
v_call: TRBV19
j_call: TRBJ1-4

cdr3_aa: CASSSQGSSYNSPLHF
d_call: TRBD1
v_call: TRBV7-2
j_call: TRBJ1-6

cdr3_aa: CASSLGLGDTDTQYF
d_call: TRBD2
v_call: TRBV5-1
j_call: TRBJ2-3

cdr3_aa: CASSLRQAHDGYTF
d_call: -
v_call: TRBV9
j_call: TRBJ1-2

cdr3_aa: CASNAGRSTPSLYYEQYF
d_call: -
v_call: TRBV7-8
j_call: TRBJ2-7

cdr3_aa: CASSLARSGYEQYF
d_call: -
v_call: TRBV7-2
j_call: TRBJ2-7

cdr3_aa: CASSLTNPNNEQFF
d_call: -
v_call: TRBV3-1/TRBV3-2
j_call: TRBJ2-1

cdr3_aa: CASRTPTRTEAFF
d_call: -
v_call: TRBV12-3/TRBV12-4
j_call: TRBJ1-1

cdr3_aa: CASSSQGYEQYF
d_call: -
v_call: TRBV7-9
j_call: TRBJ2-7

cdr3_aa: CASSLGQGHEKLFF
d_call: TRBD1
v_call: TRBV5-1
j_call: TRBJ1-4

cdr3_aa: CASSSNGPGPKFNEQFF
d_call: -
v_call: TRBV3-1/TRBV3-2
j_call: TRBJ2-1

cdr3_aa: CSAMVEGEQFF
d_call: -
v_call: TRBV20-1
j_call: TRBJ2-1

cdr3_aa: CASSAATGGSSGNTIYF
d_call: TRBD1
v_call: TRBV18
j_call: TRBJ1-3

cdr3_aa: CASSQGFRSGQGGNSPLHF
d_call: TRBD1
v_call: TRBV4-1
j_call: TRBJ1-6

cdr3_aa: CASSAPTGTNTIYF
d_call: TRBD1
v_call: TRBV7-9
j_call: TRBJ1-3

cdr3_aa: CASSPRGPADYEQYF
d_call: -
v_call: TRBV19
j_call: TRBJ2-7

cdr3_aa: CASSRTPNQPQHF
d_call: -
v_call: TRBV7-2
j_call: TRBJ1-5

cdr3_aa: CASSYDGDGELFF
d_call: -
v_call: TRBV6-5
j_call: TRBJ2-2

cdr3_aa: CASSLTGLTDTQYF
d_call: -
v_call: TRBV27
j_call: TRBJ2-3

cdr3_aa: CASSIGRGQETQYF
d_call: -
v_call: TRBV19
j_call: TRBJ2-5

cdr3_aa: CASSIPRLAGTYNEQFF
d_call: TRBD2
v_call: TRBV7-8
j_call: TRBJ2-1

cdr3_aa: CASSPSHKDEQYF
d_call: -
v_call: TRBV7-8
j_call: TRBJ2-7

cdr3_aa: CASSLSTGREQYF
d_call: -
v_call: TRBV21-1
j_call: TRBJ2-7

cdr3_aa: CASNSLGLLDEQYF
d_call: -
v_call: TRBV2
j_call: TRBJ2-7

cdr3_aa: CASCLDRVNTGELFF
d_call: TRBD1
v_call: TRBV19
j_call: TRBJ2-2

cdr3_aa: CASSHPLLSGANVLTF
d_call: -
v_call: TRBV4-1
j_call: TRBJ2-6

cdr3_aa: CASGDRAFYEQYF
d_call: TRBD1
v_call: TRBV27
j_call: TRBJ2-7

cdr3_aa: CASSLGPTERNTIYF
d_call: -
v_call: TRBV7-2
j_call: TRBJ1-3

cdr3_aa: CASSLLFHGGKPNGYTF
d_call: -
v_call: TRBV28
j_call: TRBJ1-2

cdr3_aa: CASSIDRLAGYEQYF
d_call: TRBD2
v_call: TRBV19
j_call: TRBJ2-7

cdr3_aa: CASSRGLAGVTGELFF
d_call: TRBD2
v_call: TRBV3-1/TRBV3-2
j_call: TRBJ2-2

cdr3_aa: CASQSGSGYADTQYF
d_call: TRBD2
v_call: TRBV27
j_call: TRBJ2-3

cdr3_aa: CASSRDVGLASEQFF
d_call: TRBD2
v_call: TRBV6-5
j_call: TRBJ2-1

cdr3_aa: CASSPRGRGNTEAFF
d_call: -
v_call: TRBV13
j_call: TRBJ1-1

cdr3_aa: CASSSSGRAYEQYF
d_call: TRBD2
v_call: TRBV5-5
j_call: TRBJ2-7

cdr3_aa: CASSQERQGRDGYTF
d_call: -
v_call: TRBV4-1
j_call: TRBJ1-2

cdr3_aa: CASSLALTGGNYNEQFF
d_call: TRBD1
v_call: TRBV5-1
j_call: TRBJ2-1

cdr3_aa: CATNSGELNEKLFF
d_call: -
v_call: TRBV5-1
j_call: TRBJ1-4

cdr3_aa: CAISEYEDRQPSYEQYF
d_call: -
v_call: TRBV10-3
j_call: TRBJ2-7

cdr3_aa: CSVESGYGYTF
d_call: -
v_call: TRBV29-1
j_call: TRBJ1-2

cdr3_aa: CASSQGSTRGGTGELFF
d_call: -
v_call: TRBV14
j_call: TRBJ2-2

cdr3_aa: CASSPVQETQYF
d_call: -
v_call: TRBV18
j_call: TRBJ2-5

cdr3_aa: CASSGTSEGLFF
d_call: -
v_call: TRBV6-2/TRBV6-3
j_call: TRBJ1-4

cdr3_aa: CASSFAGGHTDTQYF
d_call: TRBD2
v_call: TRBV7-9
j_call: TRBJ2-3

cdr3_aa: CASSRDMMRYNVRSPLHF
d_call: -
v_call: TRBV9
j_call: TRBJ1-6

cdr3_aa: CASSLAKDTGELFF
d_call: -
v_call: TRBV19
j_call: TRBJ2-2

cdr3_aa: CASSPLTRGEQYF
d_call: -
v_call: TRBV28
j_call: TRBJ2-7

cdr3_aa: CSVVVGQAMNTEAFF
d_call: -
v_call: TRBV29-1
j_call: TRBJ1-1

cdr3_aa: CASSWGAADTQYF
d_call: -
v_call: TRBV11-3
j_call: TRBJ2-3

cdr3_aa: CASSPRQGATEAFF
d_call: TRBD1
v_call: TRBV6-2/TRBV6-3
j_call: TRBJ1-1

cdr3_aa: CASKNLQGATNEKLFF
d_call: -
v_call: TRBV2
j_call: TRBJ1-4

cdr3_aa: CASSLGGGRGTFLWGYTF
d_call: -
v_call: TRBV28
j_call: TRBJ1-2

cdr3_aa: CASLGQSNNQPQHF
d_call: -
v_call: TRBV6-5
j_call: TRBJ1-5

cdr3_aa: CASSERGGGAYGYTF
d_call: -
v_call: TRBV6-1
j_call: TRBJ1-2

cdr3_aa: CASSQDLFYREKGTEAFF
d_call: -
v_call: TRBV4-1
j_call: TRBJ1-1

cdr3_aa: CASTPYGLSTDTQYF
d_call: -
v_call: TRBV5-1
j_call: TRBJ2-3